This TCR beta chain was captured by sequencing in a study of blood T cells in healthy people across ages. With respect to this clonotype: The target antigen is unknown.

General study points: A greater number of naive CD4+ cells and higher diversity distinguished long-lived donors from aged donors. Unsorted PBMCs ruled out conclusive naive versus antigen-experienced comparison.

The extraction recovered at least 5.5 micrograms of total RNA per sample. Germline values: CDR1 LGHDT, CDR2 YNNKEL (reference sequence). This CDR3 is 14 amino acids long. Between the trimmed V and J ends, which lost 2 bases and 8 bases, there was a span of 10 bases. The use of a sample-barcoded 5' primer and a J-beta primer mix characterized a second PCR of roughly 6 to 12 cycles. Template switching added a 12-random-nucleotide identifier to every cDNA molecule. TCRdb reprocessed the 5' RACE reads via MiXCR and lists one record per CDR3 protein. This repertoire shows 700,000 or so distinct CDR3 sequences, around 43% found once; its top ten account for roughly 30%.

The chain couples TRBV3-1 to TRBJ1-6; D unresolved. The sequence derives from a man older than 75 in good health. Source material: blood. CDR3 nucleotide sequence: TGTGCCAGCAGCCAACCCCAGGATCATTCACCCCTCCACTTT. Its translation: CASSQPQDHSPLHF.